This TCR beta chain was sequenced during a study of beta chain features in type 1 diabetes. Across the whole study: The study examined 107,917,701 sorted cells across all samples. Study-level results: Reduced insertions and increased deletions marked VDJ junctions in type 1 diabetes patients.

As concerns this clone: What it recognizes is unknown.

Averaging about 116 mL, one heparinised blood draw came from each individual donor. A sort by CD45RO/CCR7/CD25/CD127/CD95/CD27 yielded CD4+ naive, central memory, regulatory and stem cell-like memory cells. This CDR3 has 14 amino acids. CDR1 and CDR2 from the germline V gene are SEHNR and FQNEAQ (reference sequence). The V and J ends lost 1 base and 7 bases respectively, with 8 bases between them. Reverse transcribing all isolated RNA meant expressed TCRB transcripts were sequenced. TCRdb's copy holds only in-frame clones and misses some; the assay was immunoSEQ multiplex PCR. This table holds under 250,000 clones, around an eighth found once.

This sequence was found in a woman in her forties in good health. Specimen: naive CD4+ T cells from blood. The rearrangement uses TRBV7-9 and TRBJ1-6; no reliable D call. The CDR3 sequence: CASSLDAVNSPLHF. For the CDR3, the DNA is TGTGCCAGCAGCTTAGATGCAGTAAATTCACCCCTCCACTTT.